This TCR beta chain was recovered during a study of cytomegalovirus exposure and HLA in healthy donors. Study findings and constraints: Productive status was seen about 90% or about 30% of the time for most TCR beta V segments in an earlier analysis. There was a cluster of highly shared sequence variants that was likely a sequencing artifact. Most TCR sequences were uncommon, yet certain public TCRs appeared in many donors.

Each donor's status was that of a healthy bone marrow donor. As for this clone: As yet, its antigen is unknown.

Use of 60 Vbeta and 13 Jbeta primers characterized the PCR. Clones were read by immunoSEQ multiplex PCR, and TCRdb kept only the in-frame ones, dropping some. The sample carries 40,000 to 45,000 clones, 50% to 75% recorded once. The CDR3 consists of 14 residues. The V gene lost 4 bases and the J gene lost 3 bases, with 14 bases spanning the gap. CDR1 and CDR2 (germline): SGHRS, YFSETQ. Source material: PBMCs. The receptor was derived from a human donor in good health. The V call is TRBV5-1, the J call TRBJ2-7; D possibly corresponds to TRBD2 (6 bases). This CDR3 reads CASSPEAGFYEQYF. The CDR3 bases are TGCGCCAGCAGCCCGGAGGCGGGGTTCTACGAGCAGTACTTC.